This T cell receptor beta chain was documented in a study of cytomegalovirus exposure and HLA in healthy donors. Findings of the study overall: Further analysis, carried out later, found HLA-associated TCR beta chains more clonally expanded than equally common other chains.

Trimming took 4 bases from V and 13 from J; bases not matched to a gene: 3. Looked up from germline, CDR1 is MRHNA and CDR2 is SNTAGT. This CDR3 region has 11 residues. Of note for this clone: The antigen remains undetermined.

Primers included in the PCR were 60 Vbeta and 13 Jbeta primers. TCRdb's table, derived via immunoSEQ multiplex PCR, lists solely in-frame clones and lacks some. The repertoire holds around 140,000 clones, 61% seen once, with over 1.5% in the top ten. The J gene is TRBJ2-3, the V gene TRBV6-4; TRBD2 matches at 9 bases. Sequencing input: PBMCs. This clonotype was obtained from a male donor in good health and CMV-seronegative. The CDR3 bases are TGTGCCAGCAGTGTGGGCGGGAGGGAGTATTTT. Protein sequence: CASSVGGREYF.